What follows are 15 T cell receptor beta chains derived from one specimen sequenced in a study of technical replicates of blood from four donors (dated by TCRdb to 2016 to 2017). Libraries were made using the immunoSEQ multiplex PCR assay. The table comes from immuneACCESS by way of TCRdb, which keeps in-frame sequences with V and J called. Part of the clones is missing from these tables; in studies checked, under half for an unresolved V gene and the rest for unknown reasons. Across this sample there are approximately 13,000 clones, with 70% to 90% seen only once. 11% of the sample belongs to the ten largest clones. The source material was PBMCs. These receptors were taken from a human donor in good health.

V gene TRBV28 combines with J gene TRBJ2-7; TRBD1 agrees at 8 bases. CDR3 length: 14 residues. J lost 4 bases, V lost 3 bases, and 5 bases had no gene match. Per germline, CDR1 MDHEN and CDR2 SYDVKM. DNA for the CDR3: TGTGCCAGCAGTTTGACAGGGGAGTTTTACGAGCAGTACTTC. It translates to CASSLTGEFYEQYF.

The chain has TRBV7-8 and TRBJ2-3; unclear D gene. Germline V lookup: CDR1 SGHVS, CDR2 FQNEAQ. V was pared by 5 bases and J by 2 bases, with 11 bases between. The CDR3 extends over 14 amino acids. CDR3 loop: CASSRDTTTDTQYF. The CDR3 DNA reads TGTGCCAGCAGCCGTGACACCACCACAGATACGCAGTATTTT. The full variable domain, rest sourced from reference TRBV7-8 and TRBJ2-3, is GAGVSQSPRYKVAKRGQDVALRCDPISGHVSLFWYQQALGQGPEFLTYFQNEAQLDKSGLPSDRFFAERPEGSVSTLKIQRTQQEDSAVYLCASSRDTTTDTQYFGPGTRLTVL.

This chain connects TRBV11-2 to TRBJ2-7, with D maybe TRBD1 (7 bases). V gave up 6 bases and J gave up 6 bases, with 12 bases separating them. This CDR3 has 12 amino acids. Per germline, CDR1 SGHAT and CDR2 FQNNGV. The CDR3 sequence: CASRRQGGEQYF. The CDR3 coding sequence is TGTGCCAGCAGGCGTCAGGGGGGCGAGCAGTACTTC.

This sequence joins TRBV11-2 and TRBJ2-7; 10 bases line up with TRBD1. Trimming removed 4 bases from V and 2 bases from J; junction bases left unmatched: 2. CDR3 length: 14 residues. Germline CDR1 reads SGHAT; CDR2 reads FQNNGV. CDR3 residues: CASSSGTGAYEQYF. The CDR3 DNA follows: TGTGCCAGCAGCTCCGGGACAGGGGCCTACGAGCAGTACTTC.

The CDR3 here is CASRASPGTLQETQYF. CDR3 coding DNA: TGTGCCAGCAGAGCCTCCCCCGGGACACTACAAGAGACCCAGTACTTC. The V gene is TRBV7-9, the J gene TRBJ2-5; weak D call: TRBD1 (6 bases). V lost 6 bases, J lost 2 bases, and 19 bases lay in between. Germline CDR1 reads SEHNR; CDR2 reads FQNEAQ (reference sequence). This CDR3 has 16 residues.

The CDR3 reads CASSLALAYEQYF. Written as DNA, the CDR3 is TGTGCCAGCAGTCTAGCGCTCGCCTACGAGCAGTACTTC. The chain uses TRBV6-6 and TRBJ2-7, with TRBD2 as a possible D gene (6 bases). The germline V and J ends were trimmed by 5 bases and 2 bases, with 10 bases remaining between them. This CDR3 is built from 13 residues. In germline, CDR1 is MNHNY, CDR2 SVGAGI (reference sequence).

The rearrangement links TRBV6-1 to TRBJ2-3; 7 bases are a match to TRBD1. CDR1 MNHNS and CDR2 SASEGT come from the germline V gene. This CDR3 comprises 15 residues. Trimming took 8 bases from V and 4 from J; bases not matched to a gene: 12. CDR3 bases: TGTGCCAGCCGAAAGGGGGCAGCGGCCTCAGATACGCAGTATTTT. Its protein product is CASRKGAAASDTQYF.

This chain joins TRBV5-6 and TRBJ2-4; D is ambiguous. Germline V gene sequence: CDR1 SGHDT, CDR2 YYEEEE. This CDR3 spans 14 amino acids. V lost 4 bases and J lost 6, with 14 bases in between. The CDR3 DNA reads TGTGCCAGCAGCCCCGCCGGCGGCGGAAACATTCAGTACTTC. Protein sequence: CASSPAGGGNIQYF. The entire variable domain, with the rest obtained from reference TRBV5-6 and TRBJ2-4, is as follows: DAGVTQSPTHLIKTRGQQVTLRCSPKSGHDTVSWYQQALGQGPQFIFQYYEEEERQRGNFPDRFSGHQFPNYSSELNVNALLLGDSALYLCASSPAGGGNIQYFGAGTRLSVL.

This rearrangement joins TRBV2 to TRBJ2-7, with 15 positions matching TRBD2. V lost 4 bases, J lost 6 bases, and 4 bases stayed unmatched. The CDR3 loop spans 15 amino acids. Germline V CDR1 and CDR2: SNHLY, FYNNEI. CDR3 coding DNA: TGTGCCAGCAGTGGGACTAGCGGGAGGGCAGCCGAGCAGTACTTC. Its protein is CASSGTSGRAAEQYF. Variable domain in full (rest from reference TRBV2 and TRBJ2-7): EPEVTQTPSHQVTQMGQEVILRCVPISNHLYFYWYRQILGQKVEFLVSFYNNEISEKSEIFDDQFSVERPDGSNFTLKIRSTKLEDSAMYFCASSGTSGRAAEQYFGPGTRLTVT.

The chain employs TRBV27 and TRBJ2-5; D perhaps matches TRBD1 (6 bases). Germline CDR1 and CDR2: MNHEY and SMNVEV (reference sequence). The V and J ends lost 2 bases and 2 bases respectively, with 6 bases between them. The CDR3 consists of 13 residues. The CDR3 loop reads CASSLQGQETQYF. The CDR3 region has the DNA TGTGCCAGCAGTTTACAGGGGCAAGAGACCCAGTACTTC.

This clone was recorded only once. CDR3 sequence (DNA): TGTGCCAGCAGCTTAGTTCCGTACGAGGGACTAGCGAACACCGGGGAGCTGTTTTTT. Its translation is CASSLVPYEGLANTGELFF. This rearrangement joins TRBV7-9 to TRBJ2-2; 8 bases are shared with TRBD2. Germline-derived CDR1 and CDR2 are SEHNR and FQNEAQ (reference sequence). The CDR3 is made up of 19 amino acids. Losses at the gene ends were 1 base for V and 0 bases for J; bases not matched to a gene: 10. Full variable domain (remainder filled in from reference TRBV7-9 and TRBJ2-2): DTGVSQNPRHKITKRGQNVTFRCDPISEHNRLYWYRQTLGQGPEFLTYFQNEAQLEKSRLLSDRFSAERPKGSFSTLEIQRTEQGDSAMYLCASSLVPYEGLANTGELFFGEGSRLTVL.

The V gene is TRBV10-2, the J gene TRBJ2-1, with D unresolved. The CDR3 is 14 amino acids. The germline V and J ends were trimmed by 2 bases and 2 bases, with 7 bases remaining between them. Germline CDR1 reads WSHSY; CDR2 reads SAAADI. CDR3 nucleotide sequence: TGCGCCAGCAGTGAGGCAGCGACCTACAATGAGCAGTTCTTC. Protein: CASSEAATYNEQFF.

The gene calls are TRBV28 and TRBJ2-7, with 9 bases identical to TRBD2. V trimming: 4 bases; J trimming: 2 bases; junction bases outside the gene matches: 12. CDR3 length: 17 amino acids. The V gene's germline CDR1 is MDHEN and CDR2 SYDVKM. For the CDR3, the DNA is TGTGCCAGCAGTTCCCCCTTACTAGCGGGTCCAACCTACGAGCAGTACTTC. Protein sequence: CASSSPLLAGPTYEQYF.

This chain joins TRBV5-5 and TRBJ2-1, with 15 bases fitting TRBD2. The CDR3 is 14 amino acids. With V trimmed by 4 bases and J by 10 bases, 3 bases remained unmatched. Germline-derived CDR1 and CDR2 are SGHKS and YYEKEE (reference sequence). The CDR3: CASSPGLAGGEQFF. The DNA for the CDR3 is TGTGCCAGCAGCCCGGGACTAGCGGGAGGCGAGCAGTTCTTC.

V usage is TRBV19 and J usage is TRBJ1-5, with D uncertain. V dropped 3 bases and J dropped 6 bases, with 9 bases sitting between them. Germline CDR1 reads LNHDA; CDR2 reads SQIVND (reference sequence). CDR3 length: 13 amino acids. The CDR3: CASSIPGSQPQHF. The CDR3 nucleotides are TGTGCCAGTAGTATTCCCGGGAGTCAGCCCCAGCATTTT. The whole variable domain, filled in from reference TRBV19 and TRBJ1-5, reads DGGITQSPKYLFRKEGQNVTLSCEQNLNHDAMYWYRQDPGQGLRLIYYSQIVNDFQKGDIAEGYSVSREKKESFPLTVTSAQKNPTAFYLCASSIPGSQPQHFGDGTRLSIL.